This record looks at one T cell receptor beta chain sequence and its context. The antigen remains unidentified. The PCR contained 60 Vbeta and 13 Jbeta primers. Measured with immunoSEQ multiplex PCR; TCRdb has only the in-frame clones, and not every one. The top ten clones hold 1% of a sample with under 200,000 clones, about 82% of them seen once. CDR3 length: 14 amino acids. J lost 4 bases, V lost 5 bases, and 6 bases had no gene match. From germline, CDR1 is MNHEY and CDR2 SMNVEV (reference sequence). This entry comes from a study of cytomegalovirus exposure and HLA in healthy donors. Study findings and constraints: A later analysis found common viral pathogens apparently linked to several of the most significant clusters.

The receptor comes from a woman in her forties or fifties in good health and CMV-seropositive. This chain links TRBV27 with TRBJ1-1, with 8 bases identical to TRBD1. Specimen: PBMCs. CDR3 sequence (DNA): TGTGCCAGCAGTCTCTATGACAGGGGCACTGAAGCTTTCTTT. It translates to CASSLYDRGTEAFF.